Sequencing of this T cell receptor (beta chain) was carried out in a study of cytomegalovirus exposure and HLA in healthy donors. PCR was performed using 60 Vbeta and 13 Jbeta primers. Clones were sequenced by immunoSEQ multiplex PCR, and TCRdb holds only the in-frame ones, with some missing. The sample carries approximately 150,000 clones, more than 60% recorded once. Germline V CDR1 and CDR2: ENHRY, SYGVKD. Trimming stripped 2 bases from V and 3 bases from J, with 14 bases between. This CDR3 comprises 15 residues. A word on this clone: Its target is unknown.

Study outcomes and limitations: Immune exposure was documented only through CMV serostatus.

The chain couples TRBV10-3 to TRBJ2-7, with D possibly being TRBD1 (5 bases). The source of this sequence is a man aged 18 to 29 in good health and CMV-seropositive. Sequencing input: PBMCs. The CDR3 loop is CAISEAGRDFYEQYF. The DNA of the CDR3 is TGTGCCATCAGTGAGGCAGGCAGGGATTTCTACGAGCAGTACTTC.